These 18 T cell receptor beta chains were all obtained from the same sample, sequenced in a study of PD-1 blockade in classical Hodgkin lymphoma. Every patient experienced relapse after autologous stem cell transplantation, and brentuximab vedotin exposure varied. Data came from immunoSEQ multiplex PCR; TCRdb stores just in-frame clones and leaves some out. The sample has approximately 160,000 clones, about 78% seen once. Sequencing used peripheral blood mononuclear cells (PBMCs), obtained before the second cycle of nivolumab. The receptor set was obtained from a human donor with classical Hodgkin lymphoma.

This rearrangement joins TRBV5-1 to TRBJ1-1; 7 bases agree with TRBD1. This CDR3 has 12 residues. Germline V gene sequence: CDR1 SGHRS, CDR2 YFSETQ. With 3 bases clipped from V and 10 bases from J, the junction kept 6 bases outside the gene matches. The CDR3 loop reads CASSWDRRGAFF. The CDR3 region has the DNA TGCGCCAGCAGCTGGGACAGAAGGGGAGCTTTCTTT.

V usage is TRBV11-2 and J usage is TRBJ2-5, with 10 bases matching TRBD2. Losses at the gene ends were 1 base for V and 5 bases for J; bases not matched to a gene: 13. Germline CDR1 is SGHAT and CDR2 is FQNNGV. The CDR3 contains 18 residues. The CDR3 coding sequence is TGTGCCAGCAGCTTAGTTTGGAGCGGGAGGGCCACGAGCGAGACCCAGTACTTC. Translation: CASSLVWSGRATSETQYF.

CDR3 sequence: CASSERWISGAGARETQYF. The CDR3 DNA reads TGTGCCAGCAGTGAGCGTTGGATAAGCGGGGCGGGCGCCAGGGAGACCCAGTACTTC. V gene TRBV6-1 combines with J gene TRBJ2-5; 7 nucleotides align to TRBD2. Germline V gene data show CDR1 as MNHNS and CDR2 as SASEGT. The J segment lost 5 bases and the V segment lost 3 bases, leaving 21 bases of the junction unmatched. The CDR3 sequence is 19 residues long.

The V call is TRBV2, the J call TRBJ1-1; 9 nucleotides match TRBD1. V lost 5 bases to trimming and J lost 1 base; unmatched junction nucleotides: 5. There are 15 residues in the CDR3. The germline gives CDR1 SNHLY, CDR2 FYNNEI. The CDR3 loop reads CASSPQGAWNTEAFF. In DNA, the CDR3 is TGTGCCAGCAGTCCACAGGGGGCCTGGAACACTGAAGCTTTCTTT.

This clone showed up just once. The chain couples TRBV5-1 to TRBJ1-2, with D possibly TRBD1 on 5 matching bases. The CDR3 loop spans 13 amino acids. Germline values: CDR1 SGHRS, CDR2 YFSETQ. The V and J ends lost 2 bases and 10 bases respectively, with 15 bases between them. CDR3 sequence (DNA): TGCGCCAGCAGCTTCCCCGGGACTCCCGTCTACACCTTC. Its translation is CASSFPGTPVYTF. Full variable domain (remainder filled in from reference TRBV5-1 and TRBJ1-2): KAGVTQTPRYLIKTRGQQVTLSCSPISGHRSVSWYQQTPGQGLQFLFEYFSETQRNKGNFPGRFSGRQFSNSRSEMNVSTLELGDSALYLCASSFPGTPVYTFGSGTRLTVV.

The V and J genes are TRBV6-5 and TRBJ1-5; 8 bases match TRBD1. The junction had 2 bases not matched to a gene; V was cut back by 6 bases and J by 4 bases. This CDR3 has 13 amino acids. From germline, CDR1 is MNHEY and CDR2 SVGAGI. The CDR3 sequence: CASRGQGNQPQHF. The CDR3 region has the DNA TGTGCCAGCAGAGGACAGGGTAATCAGCCCCAGCATTTT.

This chain links TRBV30 with TRBJ1-1; 7 bases are shared with TRBD1. The length of the CDR3 is 11 residues. Germline values: CDR1 GTSNPN, CDR2 SVGIG (reference sequence). Trimming removed 2 bases from V and 11 bases from J; junction bases left unmatched: 5. CDR3 in DNA: TGTGCCTGGAGTAGCAGGGGGGAGGCTTTCTTT. Amino acid sequence: CAWSSRGEAFF.

V usage is TRBV18 and J usage is TRBJ1-4; the D gene is possibly TRBD1 (5 bases). The germline V gene has CDR1 KGHSH and CDR2 LQKENI. This CDR3 region has 15 residues. V was clipped by 2 bases and J by 7 bases, with 14 bases between them. The CDR3 region is CASSPSGFGAEKLFF. The CDR3 DNA reads TGTGCCAGCTCACCATCGGGCTTCGGGGCTGAAAAACTGTTTTTT.

Comment on this clone: This CDR3 is also generated by other DNA sequences in the sample. The chain carries TRBV11-2 and TRBJ1-3, with 7 bases aligning to TRBD1. Germline CDR1 reads SGHAT; CDR2 reads FQNNGV. CDR3 length: 12 residues. J gave up 7 bases and V 3 bases, and 0 bases lay outside the gene matches. The chain's CDR3 is CASSFRGNTIYF. For the CDR3, the DNA is TGTGCCAGCAGCTTCAGGGGGAACACCATATATTTT.

The rearrangement links TRBV2 to TRBJ2-5; TRBD2 matches 8 bases. V trimming: 4 bases; J trimming: 2 bases; junction bases outside the gene matches: 6. Germline-derived CDR1 and CDR2 are SNHLY and FYNNEI. This CDR3 has 15 amino acids. The CDR3 bases are TGTGCCAGCAGTGGAGTAGCGGGGACACAAGAGACCCAGTACTTC. It is translated as CASSGVAGTQETQYF.

The chain employs TRBV19 and TRBJ2-7; 9 positions agree with TRBD1. The CDR3 is 14 amino acids. Germline CDR1 is LNHDA and CDR2 is SQIVND (reference sequence). J was trimmed by 7 bases and V by 6 bases; bases with no gene match: 10. The CDR3 is CASSRTGESGEQYF. Here the CDR3 DNA reads TGTGCCAGTAGCCGGACAGGGGAATCAGGAGAGCAGTACTTC.

This clone was found a few times. The chain couples TRBV6-4 to TRBJ1-1; TRBD1 aligns across 7 bases. V was pared by 6 bases and J by 8 bases, with 3 bases of the junction left unmatched. The CDR3 covers 11 residues. Germline assignment: CDR1 MRHNA and CDR2 SNTAGT. The CDR3 DNA follows: TGTGCCAGCAGCTTAGGGGGCGAAGCTTTCTTT. Translated, it gives CASSLGGEAFF.

This clone is a singleton in its sample. This chain links TRBV10-3 with TRBJ2-7; 11 nucleotides match TRBD2. The CDR3 is 16 amino acids. Germline CDR1 ENHRY, CDR2 SYGVKD. V was clipped by 3 bases and J by 2 bases; unmatched bases: 6. CDR3 in amino acids: CAISDTGTSGTYEQYF. For the CDR3, the DNA is TGTGCCATCAGTGATACCGGGACTAGCGGAACCTACGAGCAGTACTTC.

This clone was detected a few times. The V and J genes are TRBV19 and TRBJ1-3; D is unclear. The CDR3 is made up of 14 amino acids. CDR1 is LNHDA, CDR2 SQIVND, per germline (reference sequence). V was cut by 3 bases and J by 0 bases, with 6 bases left in between. The CDR3 protein is CASSMYSSGNTIYF. The CDR3 nucleotides read TGTGCCAGTAGTATGTATAGCTCTGGAAACACCATATATTTT.

This CDR3 is CSIRPSGAGEVEQFF. For the CDR3, the DNA is TGCAGCATCCGCCCCTCCGGGGCCGGGGAGGTTGAGCAGTTCTTC. The rearrangement links TRBV29-1 to TRBJ2-1; D perhaps matches TRBD2 (6 bases). The CDR3 extends over 15 amino acids. Germline lookup yields CDR1 SQVTM and CDR2 ANQGSEA. The V end was cut by 8 bases, the J end by 9 bases, with 26 bases between.

This clone was counted a few times. The rearrangement joins TRBV30 to TRBJ1-1; D unresolved. This CDR3 region has 16 residues. Germline CDR1 reads GTSNPN; CDR2 reads SVGIG (reference sequence). V gave up 2 bases and J gave up 4 bases, with 20 bases separating them. This CDR3 reads CAWSREFGRGSTEAFF. CDR3 sequence (DNA): TGTGCCTGGAGTAGAGAATTTGGGAGAGGGAGCACTGAAGCTTTCTTT.

V usage is TRBV25-1 and J usage is TRBJ2-1; D is ambiguous. The V gene's germline CDR1 is MGHDK and CDR2 SYGVNS. This CDR3 region has 14 residues. Trimming pared 4 bases from V and 4 bases from J, leaving 11 bases between. The CDR3 bases are TGTGCCAGCAGTGCTCCCGCCGGATACAATGAGCAGTTCTTC. Translation gives CASSAPAGYNEQFF.

This chain joins TRBV7-8 and TRBJ1-5, with TRBD1 identical over 8 bases. The trim removed 3 bases at V and 2 bases at J, leaving 3 bases unmatched. This CDR3 is 15 amino acids long. CDR1 is SGHVS and CDR2 is FQNEAQ in the germline V gene. DNA for the CDR3: TGTGCCAGCAGCTTGAACAGGGGGGGCAATCAGCCCCAGCATTTT. This encodes CASSLNRGGNQPQHF.